This TCR beta chain was observed in a study of blood T cell repertoires in COVID-19. The CDR3 is 14 residues long. CDR1 MGHRA and CDR2 YSYEKL come from the germline V gene. Between the trimmed V and J ends, which lost 0 bases and 5 bases, there was a span of 7 bases. Only in-frame clones appear in the TCRdb table, and some are missing; sequencing was by immunoSEQ multiplex PCR. The repertoire consists of a few hundred thousand clones, with 75% to 95% occurring once and the leading ten covering approximately 2.6%. Seattle-derived patients entered the study during active infection and were followed longitudinally.

The clonotype originates from a young adult with COVID-19, enrolled during active disease. Input material: peripheral blood. The chain recombines TRBV4-1 with TRBJ2-2; maybe TRBD1 (5 bases). The CDR3 region has the DNA TGCGCCAGCAGCCAAGATAGGGGAACCGGGGAGCTGTTTTTT. It translates to CASSQDRGTGELFF.